The rows below give T cell receptor beta chains drawn from one sample of a study of OX40 agonist ivuxolimab in advanced cancers. The data were produced by immunoSEQ multiplex PCR, yet TCRdb's version contains in-frame clones alone and is incomplete. The sample records around 39,000 clones, 80% to 85% being singletons. The sample here was CD4+ or CD8+ T cells sorted from blood, taken in a trial of the OX40 agonist ivuxolimab. The receptors derive from an adult with an advanced solid tumor such as melanoma, head and neck, liver or kidney cancer. Both conserved end residues are part of each CDR3. D genes are given only for firm matches.

15	TRBJ2-3	TRBV15	-	CATSRRRAETDTQYF	TGTGCCACCAGCAGAAGGAGGGCCGAAACAGATACGCAGTATTTT
15	TRBJ1-2	TRBV7-9	-	CASSLFPGSNYGYTF	TGTGCCAGCAGCTTATTTCCAGGGTCTAACTATGGCTACACCTTC
14	TRBJ2-7	TRBV2	-	CASSEAFYSYEQYF	TGTGCCAGCAGTGAAGCCTTCTACTCCTACGAGCAGTACTTC
15	TRBJ2-7	TRBV7-3	TRBD2	CASSLQAGGTYEQYF	TGTGCCAGCAGCTTACAAGCGGGGGGTACCTACGAGCAGTACTTC
13	TRBJ2-7	TRBV7-2	TRBD2	CASSRTGRSEQYF	TGTGCCAGCAGCCGCACCGGGAGGAGCGAGCAGTACTTC
13	TRBJ1-2	TRBV30	-	CAWSVVTLSGYTF	TGTGCCTGGAGTGTGGTTACTTTGAGTGGCTACACCTTC
15	TRBJ1-5	TRBV6-1	-	CASSGRDNSNQPQHF	TGTGCCAGCAGTGGCCGGGACAATAGCAATCAGCCCCAGCATTTT
16	TRBJ2-1	TRBV7-3	-	CASSKGRLARGNEQFF	TGTGCCAGCAGCAAAGGGCGGCTAGCGAGAGGGAATGAGCAGTTCTTC
15	TRBJ1-5	TRBV7-2	-	CASSKGWVDGQLQHF	TGTGCCAGCAGCAAGGGGTGGGTTGACGGCCAGCTCCAGCATTTT
16	TRBJ2-2	TRBV9	TRBD2	CASSPGGAGDTGELFF	TGTGCCAGCAGCCCTGGTGGAGCGGGAGACACCGGGGAGCTGTTTTTT
12	TRBJ1-5	TRBV7-2	-	CASSHPNQPQHF	TGTGCCAGCAGCCATCCAAATCAGCCCCAGCATTTT
13	TRBJ2-5	TRBV18	-	CASSPGTAETQYF	TGTGCCAGCTCACCAGGGACGGCGGAGACCCAGTACTTC
13	TRBJ2-3	TRBV7-3	-	CASSLAEGDTQYF	TGTGCCAGCAGCTTAGCGGAGGGGGATACGCAGTATTTT
15	TRBJ1-2	TRBV14	-	CASSQNVGRVDGYTF	TGTGCCAGCAGCCAAAACGTCGGCAGGGTGGACGGCTACACCTTC